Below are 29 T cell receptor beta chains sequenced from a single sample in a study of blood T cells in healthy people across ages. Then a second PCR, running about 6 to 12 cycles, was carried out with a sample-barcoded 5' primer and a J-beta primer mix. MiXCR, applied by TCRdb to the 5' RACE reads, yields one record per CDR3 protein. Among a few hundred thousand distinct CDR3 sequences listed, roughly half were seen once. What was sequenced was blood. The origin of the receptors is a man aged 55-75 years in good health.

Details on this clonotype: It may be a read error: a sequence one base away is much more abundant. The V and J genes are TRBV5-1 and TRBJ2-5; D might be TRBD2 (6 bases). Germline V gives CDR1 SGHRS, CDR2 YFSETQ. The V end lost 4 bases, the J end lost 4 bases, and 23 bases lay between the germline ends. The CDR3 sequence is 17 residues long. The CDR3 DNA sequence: TGCGCCAGCAGCGGATCTAGCGTGAACATTCGTCGAGAGACCCAGTACTTC. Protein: CASSGSSVNIRRETQYF.

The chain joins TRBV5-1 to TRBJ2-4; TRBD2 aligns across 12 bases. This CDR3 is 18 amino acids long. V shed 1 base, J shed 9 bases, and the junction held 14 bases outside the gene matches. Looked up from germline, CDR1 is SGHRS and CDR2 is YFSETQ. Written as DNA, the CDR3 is TGCGCCAGCAGCTTGACCCTCGTGCTAGCGGGGGGGAGGAGCATTCAGTACTTC. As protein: CASSLTLVLAGGRSIQYF.

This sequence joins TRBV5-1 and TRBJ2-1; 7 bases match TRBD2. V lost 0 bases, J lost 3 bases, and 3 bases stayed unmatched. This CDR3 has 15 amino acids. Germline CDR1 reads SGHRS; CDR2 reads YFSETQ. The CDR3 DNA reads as TGCGCCAGCAGCTTGGGCGGGGGTTACTACAATGAGCAGTTCTTC. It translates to CASSLGGGYYNEQFF.

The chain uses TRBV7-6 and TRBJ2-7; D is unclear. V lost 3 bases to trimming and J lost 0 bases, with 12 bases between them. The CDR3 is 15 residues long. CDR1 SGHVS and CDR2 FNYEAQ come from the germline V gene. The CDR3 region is CASSFSPGFSYEQYF. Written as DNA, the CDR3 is TGTGCCAGCAGCTTTTCGCCAGGCTTCTCCTACGAGCAGTACTTC. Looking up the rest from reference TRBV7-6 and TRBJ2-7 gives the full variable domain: GAGVSQSPRYKVTKRGQDVALRCDPISGHVSLYWYRQALGQGPEFLTYFNYEAQQDKSGLPNDRFSAERPEGSISTLTIQRTEQRDSAMYRCASSFSPGFSYEQYFGPGTRLTVT.

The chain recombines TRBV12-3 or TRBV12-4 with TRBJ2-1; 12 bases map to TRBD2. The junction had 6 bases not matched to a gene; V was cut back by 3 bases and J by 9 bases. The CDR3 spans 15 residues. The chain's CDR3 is CASSLTSGGVGEQFF. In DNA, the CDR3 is TGTGCCAGCAGTTTGACTAGCGGGGGCGTTGGTGAGCAGTTCTTC.

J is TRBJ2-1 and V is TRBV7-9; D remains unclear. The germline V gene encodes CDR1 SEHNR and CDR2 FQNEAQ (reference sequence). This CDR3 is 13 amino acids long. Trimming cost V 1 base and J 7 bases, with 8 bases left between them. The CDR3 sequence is CASSLVQWNEQFF. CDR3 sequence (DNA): TGTGCCAGCAGCTTAGTGCAGTGGAATGAGCAGTTCTTC.

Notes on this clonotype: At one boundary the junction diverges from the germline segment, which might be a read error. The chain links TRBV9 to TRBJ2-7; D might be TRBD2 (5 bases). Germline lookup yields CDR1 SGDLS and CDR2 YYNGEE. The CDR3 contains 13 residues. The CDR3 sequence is CVSSVGESFEQYF. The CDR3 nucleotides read TGTGTCAGCAGCGTCGGGGAGAGTTTCGAGCAGTACTTC.

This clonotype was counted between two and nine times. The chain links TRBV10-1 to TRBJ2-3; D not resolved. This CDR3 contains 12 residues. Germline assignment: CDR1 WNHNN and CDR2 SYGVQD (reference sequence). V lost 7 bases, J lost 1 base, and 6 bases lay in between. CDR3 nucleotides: TGCGCCAGCAACCCGGGCACAGATACGCAGTATTTT. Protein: CASNPGTDTQYF.

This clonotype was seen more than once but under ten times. CDR3 sequence (DNA): TGCAGTGCTAGACCTGCGCCTCGGGTCCAAGAGACCCAGTACTTC. This sequence encodes CSARPAPRVQETQYF. The gene calls are TRBV20-1 and TRBJ2-5; D is ambiguous. Germline loops: CDR1 DFQATT, CDR2 SNEGSKA (reference sequence). This CDR3 has 15 amino acids. V dropped 2 bases and J dropped 1 base, with 14 bases sitting between them.

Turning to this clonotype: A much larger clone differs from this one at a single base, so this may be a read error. The CDR3 DNA sequence: TGTGCCTGCAGCTTGGCGGTCGCCTCCTACGAGCAGTACTTC. It yields the protein CACSLAVASYEQYF. This chain links TRBV7-9 with TRBJ2-7, with D unclear. CDR1 SEHNR and CDR2 FQNEAQ come from the germline V gene (reference sequence). The CDR3 loop spans 14 amino acids.

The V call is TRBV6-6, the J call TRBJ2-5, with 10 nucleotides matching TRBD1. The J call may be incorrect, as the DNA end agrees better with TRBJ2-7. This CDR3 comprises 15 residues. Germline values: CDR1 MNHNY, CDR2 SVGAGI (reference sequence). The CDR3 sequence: CASSYSDRGTYEQYF. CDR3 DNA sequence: TGTGCCAGCAGTTACTCGGACAGGGGGACGTACGAGCAGTACTTC.

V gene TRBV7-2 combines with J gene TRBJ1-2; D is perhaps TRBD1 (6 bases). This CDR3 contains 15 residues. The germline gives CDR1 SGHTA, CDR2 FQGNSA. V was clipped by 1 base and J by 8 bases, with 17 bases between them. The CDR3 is CASSLEDGRGSGYTF. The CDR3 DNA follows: TGTGCCAGCAGCTTAGAGGACGGCAGGGGAAGCGGCTACACCTTC.

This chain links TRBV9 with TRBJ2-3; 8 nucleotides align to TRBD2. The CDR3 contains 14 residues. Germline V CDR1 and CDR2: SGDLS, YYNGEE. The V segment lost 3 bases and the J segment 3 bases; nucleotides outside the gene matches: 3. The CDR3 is CASSGSGTTDTQYF. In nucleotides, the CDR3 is TGTGCCAGCAGCGGTAGCGGGACAACAGATACGCAGTATTTT.

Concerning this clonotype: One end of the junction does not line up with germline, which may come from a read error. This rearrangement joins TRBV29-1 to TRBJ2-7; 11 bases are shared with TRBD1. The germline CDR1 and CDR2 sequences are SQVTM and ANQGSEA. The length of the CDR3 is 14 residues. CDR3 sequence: CSVTGQGAFYGQYF. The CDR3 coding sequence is TGCAGCGTTACTGGACAGGGGGCATTCTACGGGCAGTACTTC.

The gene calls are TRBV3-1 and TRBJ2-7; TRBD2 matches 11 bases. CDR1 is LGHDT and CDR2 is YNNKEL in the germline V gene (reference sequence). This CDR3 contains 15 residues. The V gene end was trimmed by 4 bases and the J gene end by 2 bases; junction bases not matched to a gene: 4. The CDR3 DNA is TGTGCCAGCAGCCGCCGACTAGCGGGAACCTACGAGCAGTACTTC. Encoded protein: CASSRRLAGTYEQYF.

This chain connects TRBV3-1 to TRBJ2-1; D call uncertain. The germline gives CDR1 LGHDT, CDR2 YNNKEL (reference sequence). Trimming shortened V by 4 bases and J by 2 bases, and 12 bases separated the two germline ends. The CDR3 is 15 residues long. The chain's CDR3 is CASSLPDIAYNEQFF. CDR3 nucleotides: TGTGCCAGCAGCCTTCCAGACATTGCCTACAATGAGCAGTTCTTC.

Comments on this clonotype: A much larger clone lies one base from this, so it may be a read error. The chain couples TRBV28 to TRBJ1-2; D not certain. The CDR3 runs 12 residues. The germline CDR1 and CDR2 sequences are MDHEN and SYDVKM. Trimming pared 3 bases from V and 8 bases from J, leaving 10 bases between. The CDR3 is CASSLEQRGYTF. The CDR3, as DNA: TGTGCCAGCAGTTTGGAGCAGAGGGGCTACACCTTC.

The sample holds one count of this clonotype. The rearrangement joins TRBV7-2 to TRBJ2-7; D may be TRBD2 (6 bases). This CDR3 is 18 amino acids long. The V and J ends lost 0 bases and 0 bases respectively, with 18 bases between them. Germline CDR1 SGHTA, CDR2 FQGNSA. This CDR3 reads CASSLASWGVLSSYEQYF. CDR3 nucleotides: TGTGCCAGCAGCTTAGCTAGTTGGGGGGTCCTCAGCTCCTACGAGCAGTACTTC.

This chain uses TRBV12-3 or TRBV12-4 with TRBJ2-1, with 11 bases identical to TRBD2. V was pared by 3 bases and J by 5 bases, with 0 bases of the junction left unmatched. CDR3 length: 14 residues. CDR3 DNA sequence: TGTGCCAGCAGTTTTAGCGGGGGGGACAATGAGCAGTTCTTC. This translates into CASSFSGGDNEQFF.

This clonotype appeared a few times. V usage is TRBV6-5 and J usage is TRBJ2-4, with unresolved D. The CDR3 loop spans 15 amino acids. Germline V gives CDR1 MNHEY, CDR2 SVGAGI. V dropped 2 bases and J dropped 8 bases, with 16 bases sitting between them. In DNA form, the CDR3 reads TGTGCCAGCAGTTACCGGTGGACCCAGAAAGACATTCAGTACTTC. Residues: CASSYRWTQKDIQYF.

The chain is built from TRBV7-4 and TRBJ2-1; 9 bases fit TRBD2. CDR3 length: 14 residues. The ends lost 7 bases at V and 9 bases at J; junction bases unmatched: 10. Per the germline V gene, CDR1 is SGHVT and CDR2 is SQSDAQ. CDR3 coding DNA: TGTGCCAGCACCAGCCCCGGGACTAGCTGTGAGCAGTTCTTC. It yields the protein CASTSPGTSCEQFF.

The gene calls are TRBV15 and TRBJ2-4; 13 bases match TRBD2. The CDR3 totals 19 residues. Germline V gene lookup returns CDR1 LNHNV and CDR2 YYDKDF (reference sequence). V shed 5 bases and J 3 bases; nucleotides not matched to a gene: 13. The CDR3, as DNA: TGTGCCACCAGCCAGATCGGTGGACTAGCGGGAGCTAGCAAAAACATTCAGTACTTC. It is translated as CATSQIGGLAGASKNIQYF.

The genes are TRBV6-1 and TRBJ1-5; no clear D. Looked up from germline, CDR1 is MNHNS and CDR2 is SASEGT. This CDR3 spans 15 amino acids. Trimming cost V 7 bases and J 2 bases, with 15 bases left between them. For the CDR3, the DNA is TGTGCCAGCAAGGTTAGGACCCTAGGCAATCAGCCCCAGCATTTT. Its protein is CASKVRTLGNQPQHF.

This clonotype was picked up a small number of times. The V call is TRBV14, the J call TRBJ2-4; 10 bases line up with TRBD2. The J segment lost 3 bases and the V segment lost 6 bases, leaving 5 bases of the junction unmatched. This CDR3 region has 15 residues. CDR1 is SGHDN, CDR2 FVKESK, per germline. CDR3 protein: CASSPSGGGKNIQYF. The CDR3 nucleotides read TGTGCCAGCAGTCCCAGCGGGGGGGGCAAAAACATTCAGTACTTC.

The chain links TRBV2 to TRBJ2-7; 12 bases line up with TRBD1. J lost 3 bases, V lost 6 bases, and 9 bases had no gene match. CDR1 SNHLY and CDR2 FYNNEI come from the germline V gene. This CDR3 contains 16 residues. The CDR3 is CASRQAGTGGYYEQYF. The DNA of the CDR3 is TGTGCCAGCAGGCAAGCCGGGACAGGGGGCTACTACGAGCAGTACTTC.

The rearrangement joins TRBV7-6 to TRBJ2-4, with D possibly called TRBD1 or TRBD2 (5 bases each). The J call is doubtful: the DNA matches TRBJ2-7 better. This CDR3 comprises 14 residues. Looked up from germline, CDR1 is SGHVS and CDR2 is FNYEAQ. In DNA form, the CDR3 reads TGTGCCAGCAGCTTAGCGGGCAGGGACGACGAGCAGTACTTC. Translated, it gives CASSLAGRDDEQYF.

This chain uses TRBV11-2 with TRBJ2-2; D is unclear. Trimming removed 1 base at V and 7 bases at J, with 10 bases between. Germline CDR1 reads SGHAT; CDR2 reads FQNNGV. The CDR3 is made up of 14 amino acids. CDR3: CASSLVGRGGELFF. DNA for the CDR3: TGTGCCAGCAGCTTAGTAGGGCGTGGCGGGGAGCTGTTTTTT.

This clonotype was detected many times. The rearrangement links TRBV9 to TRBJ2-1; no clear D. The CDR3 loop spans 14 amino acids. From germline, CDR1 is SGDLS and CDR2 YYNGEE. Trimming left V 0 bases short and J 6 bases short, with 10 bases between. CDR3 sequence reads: CASSVGSTGNEQFF. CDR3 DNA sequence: TGTGCCAGCAGCGTAGGGTCCACGGGCAATGAGCAGTTCTTC.

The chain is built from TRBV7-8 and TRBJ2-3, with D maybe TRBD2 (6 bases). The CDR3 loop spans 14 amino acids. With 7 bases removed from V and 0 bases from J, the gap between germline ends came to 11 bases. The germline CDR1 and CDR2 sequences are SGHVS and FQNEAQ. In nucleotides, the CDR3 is TGTGCCAGCAACCCGGGGACTAGCACAGATACGCAGTATTTT. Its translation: CASNPGTSTDTQYF.